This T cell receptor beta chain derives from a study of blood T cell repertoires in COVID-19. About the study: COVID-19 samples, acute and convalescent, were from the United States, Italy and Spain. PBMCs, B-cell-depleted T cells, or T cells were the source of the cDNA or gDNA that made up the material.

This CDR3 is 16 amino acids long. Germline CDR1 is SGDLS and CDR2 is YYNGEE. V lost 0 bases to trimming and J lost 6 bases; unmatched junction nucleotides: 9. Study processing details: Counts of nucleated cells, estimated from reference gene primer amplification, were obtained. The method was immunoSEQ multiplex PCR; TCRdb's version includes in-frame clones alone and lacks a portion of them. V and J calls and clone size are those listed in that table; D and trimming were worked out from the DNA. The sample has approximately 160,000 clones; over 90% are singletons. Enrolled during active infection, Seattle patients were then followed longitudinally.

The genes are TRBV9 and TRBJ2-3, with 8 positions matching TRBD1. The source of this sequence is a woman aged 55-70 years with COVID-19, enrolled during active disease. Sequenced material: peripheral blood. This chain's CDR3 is CASSVGGGQVADTQYF. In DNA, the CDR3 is TGTGCCAGCAGCGTAGGTGGGGGACAGGTTGCGGATACGCAGTATTTT.